A single sample gave rise to the 9 T cell receptor beta chains below, sequenced in a study of T-cell reconstitution after alpha-beta-depleted transplantation in children. Unique molecular identifiers were incorporated during preparation of the TCRbeta library. One entry per CDR3 protein, called by TCRdb with MiXCR from the PCR reads. The repertoire consists of about 870,000 distinct CDR3 sequences, with under 20% occurring once and the leading ten covering 5%. The starting material was PBMCs, mostly from graft donor cells, obtained 360 days after TCRalphabeta/CD19-depleted stem cell transplant. The source is a male patient younger than 18 who had a stem cell transplant for acute lymphoblastic leukemia, so the T cells may come from the graft donor.

The V call is TRBV5-1, the J call TRBJ1-2; D remains ambiguous. Germline loops: CDR1 SGHRS, CDR2 YFSETQ. This CDR3 has 14 amino acids. V was cut by 4 bases and J by 0 bases, with 10 bases left in between. For the CDR3, the DNA is TGCGCCAGCAGCGTTGGTCCATCTAACTATGGCTACACCTTC. Amino acid sequence: CASSVGPSNYGYTF.

The chain recombines TRBV4-1 with TRBJ2-7; either TRBD1 or TRBD2 may fit D (5 bases each). The germline CDR1 and CDR2 sequences are MGHRA and YSYEKL. The CDR3 runs 15 residues. V was shortened by 0 bases and J by 9 bases, with 18 bases between the two germline ends. The DNA for the CDR3 is TGCGCCAGCAGCCAAGATGCGTCGATAAGAGGGGTGCAGTACTTC. This sequence encodes CASSQDASIRGVQYF.

In this sample, this clonotype turned up a few times. The genes are TRBV5-1 and TRBJ2-7; tentative D call: TRBD2 (5 bases). The CDR3 extends over 14 amino acids. In germline, CDR1 is SGHRS, CDR2 YFSETQ. The V and J ends lost 6 bases and 8 bases respectively, with 21 bases between them. DNA for the CDR3: TGCGCCAGCACCCTCGAGGACTCATCCCTACAGCAGTACTTC. It specifies CASTLEDSSLQQYF.

This clonotype has more than one count but fewer than ten. The chain carries TRBV10-1 and TRBJ1-1; D might be TRBD1 (6 bases). This CDR3 has 18 amino acids. V was trimmed by 2 bases and J by 1 base, leaving 20 bases between them. Looked up from germline, CDR1 is WNHNN and CDR2 is SYGVQD (reference sequence). CDR3 DNA: TGCGCCAGCAGTGAGAAGGCCAGGGGAGTGAAGGGGAACACTGAAGCTTTCTTT. Translated: CASSEKARGVKGNTEAFF.

This sequence joins TRBV5-1 and TRBJ2-7; D call uncertain. The V gene lost 0 bases and the J gene lost 2 bases, with 9 bases spanning the gap. The CDR3 is 14 residues long. Germline CDR1 is SGHRS and CDR2 is YFSETQ. The CDR3 protein is CASSLVGNTYEQYF. CDR3 DNA: TGCGCCAGCAGCTTGGTTGGCAATACCTACGAGCAGTACTTC.

The chain is built from TRBV10-3 and TRBJ2-5; 8 bases agree with TRBD1. This CDR3 is built from 12 residues. Germline assignment: CDR1 ENHRY and CDR2 SYGVKD. The junction had 2 bases not matched to a gene; V was cut back by 10 bases and J by 1 base. The CDR3 bases are TGTGCCAGCCAGGGGGCCCAAGAGACCCAGTACTTC. Translated, it gives CASQGAQETQYF.

The sample holds a few counts of this clonotype. The gene calls are TRBV6-5 and TRBJ1-4; D may be TRBD1 (5 bases). V was shortened by 6 bases and J by 7 bases, with 6 bases between the two germline ends. The CDR3 contains 11 residues. Germline V CDR1 and CDR2: MNHEY, SVGAGI. CDR3 bases: TGTGCCAGCAGAGGGGTTGAAAAACTGTTTTTT. It translates to CASRGVEKLFF.

This clonotype was detected a few times. This rearrangement joins TRBV11-2 to TRBJ1-6; 8 bases align to TRBD1. Germline V lookup: CDR1 SGHAT, CDR2 FQNNGV. The CDR3 loop spans 16 amino acids. The trim removed 3 bases at V and 9 bases at J, leaving 10 bases unmatched. Here the CDR3 reads CASSFTVAGGFSPLHF. CDR3 bases: TGTGCCAGCAGCTTTACCGTGGCAGGGGGCTTTTCACCCCTCCACTTT.

This clonotype was detected only a few times. The chain combines TRBV3-1 with TRBJ2-1; D is possibly TRBD2 (6 bases). Germline CDR1 is LGHDT and CDR2 is YNNKEL (reference sequence). V lost 4 bases and J 4 bases, leaving 14 bases between the germline ends. This CDR3 has 15 residues. The CDR3 reads CASSPVRGRYNEQFF. The CDR3 bases are TGTGCCAGCAGCCCCGTGCGAGGGAGGTACAATGAGCAGTTCTTC.